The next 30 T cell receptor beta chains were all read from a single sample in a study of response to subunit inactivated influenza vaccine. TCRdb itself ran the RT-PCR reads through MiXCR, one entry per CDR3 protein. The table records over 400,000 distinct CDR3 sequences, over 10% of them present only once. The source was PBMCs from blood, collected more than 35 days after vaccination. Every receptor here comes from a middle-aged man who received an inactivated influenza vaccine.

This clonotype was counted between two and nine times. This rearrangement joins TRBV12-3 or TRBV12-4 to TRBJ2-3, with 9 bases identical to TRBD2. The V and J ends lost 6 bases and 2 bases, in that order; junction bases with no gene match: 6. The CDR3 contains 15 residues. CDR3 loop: CASSLRGGPTDTQYF. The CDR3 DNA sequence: TGTGCCAGCAGCCTGCGGGGGGGCCCCACAGATACGCAGTATTTT.

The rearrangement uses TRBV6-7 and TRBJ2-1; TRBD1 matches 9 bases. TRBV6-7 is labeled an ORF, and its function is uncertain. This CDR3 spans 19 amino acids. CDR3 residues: CTCSSPGTGTPRSYNEQFF. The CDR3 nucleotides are TGTACCTGCAGTTCCCCCGGGACAGGGACACCTCGCTCCTACAATGAGCAGTTCTTC.

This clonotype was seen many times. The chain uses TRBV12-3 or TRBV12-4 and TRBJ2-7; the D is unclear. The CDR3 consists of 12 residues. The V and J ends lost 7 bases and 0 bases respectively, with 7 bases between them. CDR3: CASKESSYEQYF. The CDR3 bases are TGTGCCAGCAAGGAGAGCTCCTACGAGCAGTACTTC.

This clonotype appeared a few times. The CDR3 spells CASSLSPGQEYGYTF. The DNA of the CDR3 is TGTGCCAGCAGCTTAAGTCCCGGACAGGAATATGGCTACACCTTC. The rearrangement uses TRBV7-9 and TRBJ1-2; 7 bases fit TRBD1. Germline V gene lookup returns CDR1 SEHNR and CDR2 FQNEAQ (reference sequence). The trim removed 2 bases at V and 5 bases at J, leaving 8 bases unmatched. This CDR3 is built from 15 residues.

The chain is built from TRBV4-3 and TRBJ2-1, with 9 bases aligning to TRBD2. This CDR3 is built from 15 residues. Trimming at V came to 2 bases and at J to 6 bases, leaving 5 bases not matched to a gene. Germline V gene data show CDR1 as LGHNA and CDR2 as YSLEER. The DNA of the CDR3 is TGCGCCAGCAGCCAACCACTAGCGGGCCTCAATGAGCAGTTCTTC. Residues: CASSQPLAGLNEQFF.

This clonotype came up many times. The CDR3 nucleotides read TGCAGTGCTAATAAACCGGGCGTGCGGGAGACCCAGTACTTC. Translating it yields CSANKPGVRETQYF. This chain connects TRBV20-1 to TRBJ2-5; D unclear. V lost 4 bases to trimming and J lost 5 bases, with 17 bases between them. CDR3 length equals 14 residues. Germline V CDR1 and CDR2: DFQATT, SNEGSKA (reference sequence).

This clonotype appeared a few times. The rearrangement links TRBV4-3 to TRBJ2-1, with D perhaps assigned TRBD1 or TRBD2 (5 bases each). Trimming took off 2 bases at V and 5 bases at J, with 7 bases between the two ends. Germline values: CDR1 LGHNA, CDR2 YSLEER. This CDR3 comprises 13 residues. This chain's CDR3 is CASSQLGDNEQFF. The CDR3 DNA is TGCGCCAGCAGCCAATTGGGGGACAATGAGCAGTTCTTC.

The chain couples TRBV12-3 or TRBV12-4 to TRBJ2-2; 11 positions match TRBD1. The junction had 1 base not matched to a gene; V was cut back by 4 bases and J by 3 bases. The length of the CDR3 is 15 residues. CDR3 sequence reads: CASSSGQGDTGELFF. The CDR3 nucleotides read TGTGCCAGCAGTTCGGGACAGGGGGACACCGGGGAGCTGTTTTTT.

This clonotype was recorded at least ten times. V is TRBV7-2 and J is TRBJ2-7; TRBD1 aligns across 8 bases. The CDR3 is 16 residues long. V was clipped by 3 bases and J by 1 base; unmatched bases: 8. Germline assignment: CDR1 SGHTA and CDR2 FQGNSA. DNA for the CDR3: TGTGCCAGCAGCTTGGATGGGACAGGTTATTCCTACGAGCAGTACTTC. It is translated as CASSLDGTGYSYEQYF.

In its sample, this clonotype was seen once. The CDR3 loop is CASSFTGLVGYTF. The CDR3 region has the DNA TGTGCCAGCAGCTTCACCGGGTTAGTGGGCTACACCTTC. The gene calls are TRBV13 and TRBJ1-2; D unclear. Germline loops: CDR1 PRHDT, CDR2 FYEKMQ (reference sequence). The V gene lost 3 bases and the J gene lost 8 bases, with 13 bases spanning the gap. The CDR3 consists of 13 residues.

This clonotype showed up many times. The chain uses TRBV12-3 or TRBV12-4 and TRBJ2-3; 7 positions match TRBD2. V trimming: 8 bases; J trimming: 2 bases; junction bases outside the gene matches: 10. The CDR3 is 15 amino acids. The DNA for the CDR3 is TGTGCCAGCTCCCCAGGGAGGGCCTACACAGATACGCAGTATTTT. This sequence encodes CASSPGRAYTDTQYF.

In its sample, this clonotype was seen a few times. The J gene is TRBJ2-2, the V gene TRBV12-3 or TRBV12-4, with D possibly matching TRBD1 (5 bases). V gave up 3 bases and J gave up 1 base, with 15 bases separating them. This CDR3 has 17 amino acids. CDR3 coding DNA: TGTGCCAGCAGTTTCAGGGTTGAGGACAAGAACACCGGGGAGCTGTTTTTT. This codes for CASSFRVEDKNTGELFF.

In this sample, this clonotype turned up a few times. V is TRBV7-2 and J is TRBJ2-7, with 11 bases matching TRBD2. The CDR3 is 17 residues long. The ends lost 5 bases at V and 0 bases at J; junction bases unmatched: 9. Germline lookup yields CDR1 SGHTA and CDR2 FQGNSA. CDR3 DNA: TGTGCCAGCAGCCCGCGTGGACTAGCGGGCGGCTCCTACGAGCAGTACTTC. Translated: CASSPRGLAGGSYEQYF.

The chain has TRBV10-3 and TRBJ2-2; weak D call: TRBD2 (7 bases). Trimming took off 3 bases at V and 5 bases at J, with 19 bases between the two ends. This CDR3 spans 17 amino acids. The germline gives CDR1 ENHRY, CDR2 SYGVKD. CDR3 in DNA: TGTGCCATCAGTGAACGGCTACGCGGGGGACAAACCGGGGAGCTGTTTTTT. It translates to CAISERLRGGQTGELFF.

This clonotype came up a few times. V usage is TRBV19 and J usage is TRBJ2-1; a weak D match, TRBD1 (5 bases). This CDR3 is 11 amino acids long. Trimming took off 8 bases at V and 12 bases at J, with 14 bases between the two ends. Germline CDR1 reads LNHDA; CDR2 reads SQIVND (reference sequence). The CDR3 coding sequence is TGTGCCAGTGACTCCCGCCAGGGGCAGTTCTTC. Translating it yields CASDSRQGQFF.

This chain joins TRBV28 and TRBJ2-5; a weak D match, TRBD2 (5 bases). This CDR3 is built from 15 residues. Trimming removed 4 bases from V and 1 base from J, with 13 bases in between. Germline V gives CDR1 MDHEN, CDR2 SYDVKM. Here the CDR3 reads CASSYSGNVQETQYF. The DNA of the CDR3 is TGTGCCAGCAGTTACTCCGGGAATGTCCAAGAGACCCAGTACTTC.

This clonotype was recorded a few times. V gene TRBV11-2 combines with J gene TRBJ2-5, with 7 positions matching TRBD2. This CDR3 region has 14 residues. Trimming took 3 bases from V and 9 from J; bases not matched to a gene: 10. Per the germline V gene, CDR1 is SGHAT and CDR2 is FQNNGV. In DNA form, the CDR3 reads TGTGCCAGCAGCTTCCAGCGGGACCCATTGGCCCAGTACTTC. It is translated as CASSFQRDPLAQYF.

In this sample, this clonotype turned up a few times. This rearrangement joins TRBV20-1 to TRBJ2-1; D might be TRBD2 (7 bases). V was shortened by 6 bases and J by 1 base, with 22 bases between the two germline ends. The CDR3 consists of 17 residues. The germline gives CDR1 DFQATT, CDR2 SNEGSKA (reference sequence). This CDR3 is CSAPGGPGTSSYNEQFF. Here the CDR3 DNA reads TGCAGTGCACCCGGGGGGCCCGGGACCTCATCCTACAATGAGCAGTTCTTC.

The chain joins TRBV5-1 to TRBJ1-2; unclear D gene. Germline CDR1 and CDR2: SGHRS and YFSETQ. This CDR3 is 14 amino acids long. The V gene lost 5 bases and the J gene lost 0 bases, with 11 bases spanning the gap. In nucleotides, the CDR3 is TGCGCCAGCAGGCGTGACTCTACTAACTATGGCTACACCTTC. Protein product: CASRRDSTNYGYTF.

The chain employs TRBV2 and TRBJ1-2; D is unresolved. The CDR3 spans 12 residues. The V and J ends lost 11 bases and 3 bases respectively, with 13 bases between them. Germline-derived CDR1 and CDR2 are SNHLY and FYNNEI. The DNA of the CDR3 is TGTGCCCGACAACAGAATTACTATGGCTACACCTTC. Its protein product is CARQQNYYGYTF.

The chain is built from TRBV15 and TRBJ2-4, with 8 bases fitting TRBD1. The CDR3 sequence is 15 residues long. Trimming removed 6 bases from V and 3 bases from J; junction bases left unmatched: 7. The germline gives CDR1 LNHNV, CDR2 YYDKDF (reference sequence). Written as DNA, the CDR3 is TGTGCCACCAGACTAGACAGGGGCGGCAAAAACATTCAGTACTTC. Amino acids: CATRLDRGGKNIQYF.

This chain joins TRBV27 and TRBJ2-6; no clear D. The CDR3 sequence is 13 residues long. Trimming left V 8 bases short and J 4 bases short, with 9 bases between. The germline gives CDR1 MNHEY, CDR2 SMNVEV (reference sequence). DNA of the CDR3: TGTGCCAGCGCCACCATAGGGGCCAACGTCCTGACTTTC. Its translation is CASATIGANVLTF.

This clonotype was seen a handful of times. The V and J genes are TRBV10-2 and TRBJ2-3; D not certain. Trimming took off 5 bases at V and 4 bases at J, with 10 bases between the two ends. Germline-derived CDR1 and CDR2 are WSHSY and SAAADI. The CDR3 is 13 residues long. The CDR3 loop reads CASSSGSPDTQYF. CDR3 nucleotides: TGCGCCAGCAGTTCTGGGTCTCCAGATACGCAGTATTTT.

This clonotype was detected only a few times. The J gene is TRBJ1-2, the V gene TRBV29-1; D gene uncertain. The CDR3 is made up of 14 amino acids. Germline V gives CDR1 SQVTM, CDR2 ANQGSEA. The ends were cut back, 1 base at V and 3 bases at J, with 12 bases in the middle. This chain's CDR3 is CSVEVGSRYYGYTF. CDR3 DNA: TGCAGCGTTGAAGTCGGTTCGCGTTACTATGGCTACACCTTC.

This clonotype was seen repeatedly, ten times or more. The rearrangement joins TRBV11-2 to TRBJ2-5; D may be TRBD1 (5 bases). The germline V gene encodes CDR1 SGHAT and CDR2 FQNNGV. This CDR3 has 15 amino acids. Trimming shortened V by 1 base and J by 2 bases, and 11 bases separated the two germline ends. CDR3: CASSLGPGLQETQYF. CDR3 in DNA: TGTGCCAGCAGCTTAGGACCAGGGCTGCAAGAGACCCAGTACTTC.

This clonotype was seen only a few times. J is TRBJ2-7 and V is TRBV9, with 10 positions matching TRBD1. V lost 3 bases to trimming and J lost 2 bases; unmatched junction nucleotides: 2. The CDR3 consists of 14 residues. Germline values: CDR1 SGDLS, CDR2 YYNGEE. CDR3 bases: TGTGCCAGCAGCGGGGACAGGGGCGCCTACGAGCAGTACTTC. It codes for CASSGDRGAYEQYF.

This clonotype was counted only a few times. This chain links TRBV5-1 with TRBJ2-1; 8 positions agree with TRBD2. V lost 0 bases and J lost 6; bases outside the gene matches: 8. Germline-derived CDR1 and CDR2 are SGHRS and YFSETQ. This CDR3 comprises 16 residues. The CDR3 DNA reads TGCGCCAGCAGCTTGGTCCGGCTAGCGGGCCTCAATGAGCAGTTCTTC. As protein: CASSLVRLAGLNEQFF.

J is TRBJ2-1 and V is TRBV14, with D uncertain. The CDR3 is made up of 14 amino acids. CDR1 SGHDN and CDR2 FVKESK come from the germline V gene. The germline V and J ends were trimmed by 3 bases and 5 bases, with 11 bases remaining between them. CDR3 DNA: TGTGCCAGCAGCCAGGGTTTTACCCACAATGAGCAGTTCTTC. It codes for CASSQGFTHNEQFF. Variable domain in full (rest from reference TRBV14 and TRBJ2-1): EAGVTQFPSHSVIEKGQTVTLRCDPISGHDNLYWYRRVMGKEIKFLLHFVKESKQDESGMPNNRFLAERTGGTYSTLKVQPAELEDSGVYFCASSQGFTHNEQFFGPGTRLTVL.

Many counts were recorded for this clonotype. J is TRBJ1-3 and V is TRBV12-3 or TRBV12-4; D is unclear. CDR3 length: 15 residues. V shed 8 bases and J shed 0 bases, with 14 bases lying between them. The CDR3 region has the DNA TGTGCCAGCGGACTCCTCGCTTACTCTGGAAACACCATATATTTT. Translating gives CASGLLAYSGNTIYF.

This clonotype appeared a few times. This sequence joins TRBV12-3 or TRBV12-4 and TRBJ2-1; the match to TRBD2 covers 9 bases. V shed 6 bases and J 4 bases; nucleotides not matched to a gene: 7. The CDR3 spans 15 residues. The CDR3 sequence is CASRVLAGRYNEQFF. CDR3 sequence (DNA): TGTGCCAGCAGGGTGCTAGCGGGACGATACAATGAGCAGTTCTTC.